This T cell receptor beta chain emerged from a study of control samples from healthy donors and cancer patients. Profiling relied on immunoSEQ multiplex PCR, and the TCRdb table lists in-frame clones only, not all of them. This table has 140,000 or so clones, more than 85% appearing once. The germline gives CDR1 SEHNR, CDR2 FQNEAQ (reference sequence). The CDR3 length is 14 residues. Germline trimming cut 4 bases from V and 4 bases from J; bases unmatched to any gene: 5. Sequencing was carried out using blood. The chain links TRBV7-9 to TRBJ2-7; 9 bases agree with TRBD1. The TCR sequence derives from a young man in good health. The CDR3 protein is CASSWSGTGYEQYF. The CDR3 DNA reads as TGTGCCAGCAGCTGGTCCGGGACAGGGTACGAGCAGTACTTC.